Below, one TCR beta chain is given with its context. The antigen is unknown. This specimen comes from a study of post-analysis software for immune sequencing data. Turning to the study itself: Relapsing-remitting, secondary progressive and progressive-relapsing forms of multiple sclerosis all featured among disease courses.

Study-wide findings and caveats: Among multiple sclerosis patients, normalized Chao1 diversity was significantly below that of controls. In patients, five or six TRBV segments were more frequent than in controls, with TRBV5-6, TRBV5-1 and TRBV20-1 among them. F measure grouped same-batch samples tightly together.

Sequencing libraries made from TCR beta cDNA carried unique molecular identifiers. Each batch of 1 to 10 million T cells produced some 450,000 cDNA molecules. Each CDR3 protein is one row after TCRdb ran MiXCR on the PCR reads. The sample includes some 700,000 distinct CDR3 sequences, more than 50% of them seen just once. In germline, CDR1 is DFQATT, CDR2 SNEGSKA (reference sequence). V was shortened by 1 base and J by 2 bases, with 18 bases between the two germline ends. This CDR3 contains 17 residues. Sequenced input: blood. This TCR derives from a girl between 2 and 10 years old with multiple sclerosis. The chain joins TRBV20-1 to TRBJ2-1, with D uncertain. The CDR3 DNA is TGCAGTGCTAGAGGCCCCTCGGCTCTCCGGGCCTACAATGAGCAGTTCTTC. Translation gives CSARGPSALRAYNEQFF.